This T cell receptor beta chain appears in the sequencing data of a study of blood T cell repertoires in COVID-19. Assay used: immunoSEQ multiplex PCR; TCRdb lists only in-frame clones, some missing. The sample has hundreds of thousands of clones, approximately 90% seen once. Enrolled through a virtual design, the participants were between about 18 and 100 years of age and came from under 25 US areas. Allocation to cohorts depended on clinical history reported by the participants. V was trimmed by 2 bases and J by 2 bases, leaving 7 bases between them. CDR3 size: 14 residues. The rearrangement uses TRBV23-1 and TRBJ2-1; no clear D. TRBV23-1 is recorded as an ORF, its role being uncertain. The source material was PBMCs or T cells enriched from blood (not recorded which). The clonotype originates from a man younger than 30 who had recovered from COVID-19. CDR3 bases: TGCGCCAGCAGTCAACGGGTTACCTACAATGAGCAGTTCTTC. As protein: CASSQRVTYNEQFF.